A single TCR beta chain is shown here with its context. What it binds is not known. These data belong to a study of cytomegalovirus exposure and HLA in healthy donors. Study observations and caveats: CMV serostatus was the sole immune exposure information available. Certain indistinguishable V segments, among them TRBV6-2 and TRBV6-3, were excluded. Analyses of presence and absence presupposed an approximately uniform sequencing depth across donors.

CDR3 length: 15 residues. The trim removed 5 bases at V and 5 bases at J, leaving 9 bases unmatched. Germline CDR1 SGHTS, CDR2 YDEGEE. Amplification used 60 Vbeta primers and 13 Jbeta primers. In the authors' methods: In a later analysis, of 80 million to 90 million unique beta chains, some 10 million appeared in at least two donors. Here immunoSEQ multiplex PCR was the method, and the copy in TCRdb shows in-frame clones only, minus some. V and J calls plus clone size are reproduced from that table; the DNA served to infer D and trimming. The table records roughly 110,000 clones, 82% of them present only once.

Input material: PBMCs. The TCR sequence derives from a woman under 30 in good health and CMV-seronegative. V usage is TRBV5-8 and J usage is TRBJ1-2; 10 positions agree with TRBD1. The CDR3 bases are TGTGCCAGCAGGCAACCCGGGACAGGGGTATATGGCTACACCTTC. It specifies CASRQPGTGVYGYTF.